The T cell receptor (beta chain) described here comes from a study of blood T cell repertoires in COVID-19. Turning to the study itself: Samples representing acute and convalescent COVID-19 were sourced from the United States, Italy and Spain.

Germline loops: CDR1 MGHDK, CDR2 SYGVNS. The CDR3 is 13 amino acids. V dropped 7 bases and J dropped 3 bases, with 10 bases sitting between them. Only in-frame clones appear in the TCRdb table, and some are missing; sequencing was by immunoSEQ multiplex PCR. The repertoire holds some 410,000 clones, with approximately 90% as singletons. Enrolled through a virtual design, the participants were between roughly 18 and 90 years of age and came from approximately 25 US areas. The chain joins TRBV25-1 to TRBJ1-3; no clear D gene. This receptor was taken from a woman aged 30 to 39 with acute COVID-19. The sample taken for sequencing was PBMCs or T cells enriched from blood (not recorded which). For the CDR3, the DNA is TGTGCCAGCATGGTCCCCGGTGGAAACACCATATATTTT. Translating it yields CASMVPGGNTIYF.